Listed below are T cell receptor beta chains from one sample, sequenced in a study of T cells in Graves' hyperthyroidism and ophthalmopathy. TCRdb processed the multiplex PCR reads anew with MiXCR; each CDR3 protein has one entry. The data show some 690,000 distinct CDR3 sequences, about 18% seen once. Material: blood. These receptors came from a man over 45 with Graves' hyperthyroidism. Each CDR3 is given with its conserved first and last residue. The D gene is left open where the match is weak. A clone size is listed for some rows: how often the clone was seen (once, few, many), or a class if it is expanded.

-,TRBV18,many,TRBJ1-1,CASSPSDTEAFF,TGTGCCAGCTCCCCAAGTGACACTGAAGCTTTCTTT
-,TRBV2,many,TRBJ1-1,CASSERQTNTEAFF,TGTGCCAGCAGTGAACGGCAAACGAACACTGAAGCTTTCTTT
-,TRBV20-1,-,TRBJ2-7,CSARGVVEQYF,TGCAGTGCGCGGGGTGTCGTCGAGCAGTACTTC
-,TRBV7-2,many,TRBJ2-5,CASSLVRDTQETQYF,TGTGCCAGCAGCTTAGTTCGGGACACCCAAGAGACCCAGTACTTC
-,TRBV11-2,many,TRBJ1-4,CASSRVTGGSEKLFF,TGTGCCAGCAGCAGGGTTACGGGGGGGAGTGAAAAACTGTTTTTT
-,TRBV6-2/TRBV6-3,many,TRBJ2-1,CASSSGTEVNEQFF,TGTGCCAGCAGTTCCGGGACGGAGGTCAATGAGCAGTTCTTC
TRBD2,TRBV2,many,TRBJ2-1,CASSEAGTSVCANEQFF,TGTGCCAGCAGTGAAGCGGGGACTAGCGTATGCGCCAATGAGCAGTTCTTC
TRBD1,TRBV11-1,many,TRBJ2-2,CASSLTGTGTGELFF,TGTGCCAGCAGCTTGACCGGGACAGGTACCGGGGAGCTGTTTTTT
-,TRBV29-1,few,TRBJ2-3,CSSRTDTQYF,TGCAGCTCCCGCACAGATACGCAGTATTTT
TRBD2,TRBV20-1,-,TRBJ2-7,CSARDGAGGGYEQYF,TGCAGTGCTAGAGATGGGGCGGGAGGCGGCTACGAGCAGTACTTC
-,TRBV6-5,few,TRBJ2-7,CASSYSKSSSQYEQYF,TGTGCCAGCAGTTACTCGAAGAGCAGTTCCCAATACGAGCAGTACTTC
TRBD1,TRBV28,-,TRBJ1-1,CASSSSDRVTEAFF,TGTGCCAGCAGTTCAAGTGACAGGGTAACTGAAGCTTTCTTT
-,TRBV4-3,few,TRBJ2-1,CASSQDPGEAYNEQFF,TGCGCCAGCAGCCAAGATCCGGGAGAAGCCTACAATGAGCAGTTCTTC
TRBD1,TRBV19,-,TRBJ1-5,CASYPGQGGNNQPQHF,TGTGCCAGCTACCCAGGACAGGGAGGAAACAATCAGCCCCAGCATTTT
-,TRBV30,many,TRBJ1-2,CAWDSGPGSGYTF,TGTGCCTGGGACTCGGGACCTGGGAGTGGCTACACCTTC
TRBD1,TRBV7-9,many,TRBJ2-7,CASSLADRGSEQYF,TGTGCCAGCAGCTTAGCGGACAGGGGGTCCGAGCAGTACTTC